This T cell receptor (beta chain) came from a study of T cells in Graves' hyperthyroidism and ophthalmopathy. Across the study: Before any treatment, at initial diagnosis, peripheral blood was collected.

This clonotype was counted many times. Its antigen remains unknown. The cohort's ophthalmopathy patients, a group with duration under 3 months, had a Clinical Activity Score of at least 3 and a NOSPECS grade of at least 4. Diagnoses were established using clinical symptoms, serum thyroxine and TRAb, thyroid ultrasound and orbital computed tomography. General study points: Ophthalmopathy was separated from stable hyperthyroidism by a 13 V-J model.

RNA transcripts yielded amplified TCR beta CDR3 regions. First-round RT-PCR with HTBI primers amplified the TCR CDR3 region. TCRdb recomputed calls from the multiplex PCR reads with MiXCR, one row per CDR3 protein. Of around 400,000 distinct CDR3 sequences detected, 15% appear once; the ten largest clones hold approximately 19%. The specimen sequenced was blood. This TCR came from a woman aged 55-75 years with Graves' ophthalmopathy.

The DNA of the CDR3 is TGTGCCAGCAGTCCCTCGACAGGGAATAAGGGGAATGGCTACACCTTC. This encodes CASSPSTGNKGNGYTF. The chain employs TRBV28 and TRBJ1-2, with 7 bases fitting TRBD1. CDR1 and CDR2 (germline): MDHEN, SYDVKM. The ends lost 5 bases at V and 6 bases at J; junction bases unmatched: 15. The CDR3 length is 16 residues.